Included here is one T cell receptor beta chain sequence, with context. Antigen: not known. A read error may produce the germline difference seen at one junction end. The entry originates in a study of post-analysis software for immune sequencing data. Unique molecular identifiers were carried by the TCR beta cDNA libraries. A population of about 0.95 to 11 million T cells gave rise to around 530,000 cDNA molecules. TCRdb processed the PCR reads anew with MiXCR; each CDR3 protein has one entry. The table shows roughly 800,000 distinct CDR3 sequences, with 53% occurring only once. Germline V gene lookup returns CDR1 SGHRS and CDR2 YFSETQ. This CDR3 comprises 14 residues. Study-wide points: Samples from a shared batch, those prepared together, strongly co-clustered by F measure. Higher frequency in patients than in controls was seen for about five TRBV segments, with TRBV5-6, TRBV5-1 and TRBV20-1 among them.

This rearrangement joins TRBV5-1 to TRBJ2-5; D may be TRBD2 (5 bases). The receptor was derived from a girl aged 5-17 years with multiple sclerosis. The material sequenced was blood. The CDR3 DNA reads as TGTGCCAGCAGCTTGTTCCGGGAACAAGAGACCCAGTACTTC. Protein sequence: CASSLFREQETQYF.